This TCR beta chain was captured in a study of CD8 T cells in ankylosing spondylitis (dated by TCRdb to the late 2010s). About the investigation overall: To find TCR variants linked to disease, the study profiled T cell receptor beta repertoires in ankylosing spondylitis patients and healthy donors. The full study cohort was made up of about 24 ankylosing spondylitis patients and fewer than 120 healthy donors. Peripheral blood was sampled, and synovial fluid was additionally collected from ankylosing spondylitis patients.

This clonotype was counted a few times. The clone's antigen remains unknown. One base away there is no much larger clone; base qualities are not given. V has 7 bases trimmed and J has 7 bases trimmed; junction bases matching no gene number 10. The CDR3, cysteine through phenylalanine, is 13 amino acids long. The kept DNA is CDR3 alone, 39 bases in frame from the first base. For sequencing, an Illumina HiSeq 2500 was employed. Quantitative 5'-RACE with molecular barcodes was the method used to prepare the TCR beta libraries. In the original analysis: A new computational method, built on a probabilistic model of VDJ rearrangement, was used to identify disease-linked TCR variants. TCRdb itself trimmed the public reads at Q25 with fastp, ran MiXCR and retained productive beta chains. CDR3 protein duplicates are merged, each entry listing the most common genes and DNA. These V and J calls are TCRdb output, not the study's own analysis. For this sample the table gives about 800,000 distinct CDR3 sequences, of which about an eighth were detected only once. The ten largest clonotypes hold 0.51% of the sample.

The paper's findings and limits, for the study overall: A TCR beta motif made up of seven or eight highly homologous amino acid variants appeared to be characteristic of blood from ankylosing spondylitis patients. Some motif variants had previously been reported in the synovial fluid and blood of reactive arthritis patients, which suggests shared mechanisms of disease initiation. The disease-linked clones had a CD8+ phenotype and were found at relatively low frequencies in peripheral blood. The disease-linked clones were reported to be significantly enriched in matched synovial fluid samples from ankylosing spondylitis patients.

The sequence derives from a male donor with ankylosing spondylitis. The sequenced material came from blood, either unsorted or a sorted T cell fraction (not recorded which). Recombination linked TRBV12-3 or TRBV12-4 to TRBJ2-7, and 7 junction bases match TRBD1. The CDR3 reads CASMGWDSEEQYF. Read as DNA, the sequence is TGTGCCAGCATGGGGTGGGACAGTGAAGAGCAGTACTTC.